This entry is about one T cell receptor (beta chain). Trimming took off 6 bases at V and 1 base at J, with 18 bases between the two ends. The CDR3 loop spans 17 amino acids. This sample is part of a study of CD8 T cells in ankylosing spondylitis. TCRdb analysed the 5' RACE reads with MiXCR anew, one entry per CDR3 protein. The sample includes tens of thousands of distinct CDR3 sequences, 30% of them seen just once. Sequencing was performed on synovial fluid, either unsorted or a sorted T cell fraction (not recorded which). This chain connects TRBV12-3 or TRBV12-4 to TRBJ2-2; D possibly matches TRBD1 or TRBD2 (7 bases each). This TCR came from a male donor with ankylosing spondylitis. Written as DNA, the CDR3 is TGTGCCAGCAGCGTTGGGGAGGGACAGAGGAACACCGGGGAGCTGTTTTTT. Encoded protein: CASSVGEGQRNTGELFF.